This TCR beta chain originates from a study of sequential checkpoint blockade in melanoma. Study overall: Arm A got nivolumab then ipilimumab; arm B the reverse, 1:1. After both sequences, patients received maintenance nivolumab.

Produced via immunoSEQ multiplex PCR; TCRdb's table is partial and in-frame only. The sample has about 8,200 clones; nearly 60% are singletons. The ends were cut back, 5 bases at V and 8 bases at J, with 10 bases in the middle. Germline V gives CDR1 SEHNR, CDR2 FQNEAQ (reference sequence). CDR3 length: 13 residues. This clone has a handful of counts. Treatment: randomized to nivolumab then ipilimumab (arm A) or the reverse (arm B). No patient had prior DNA-damaging chemotherapy. PBMC sorting kept live CD3+CD8+ cells without CD19 or CD56. The origin of this receptor is a human donor with melanoma. The sequencing here drew on CD8+ T cells sorted from blood (inferred from file names), taken from a patient given nivolumab and ipilimumab in sequence. The chain employs TRBV7-9 and TRBJ1-6, with unresolved D. CDR3 DNA: TGTGCCAGCAGCCCGGGATTATATTCACCCCTCCACTTT. Its protein is CASSPGLYSPLHF.